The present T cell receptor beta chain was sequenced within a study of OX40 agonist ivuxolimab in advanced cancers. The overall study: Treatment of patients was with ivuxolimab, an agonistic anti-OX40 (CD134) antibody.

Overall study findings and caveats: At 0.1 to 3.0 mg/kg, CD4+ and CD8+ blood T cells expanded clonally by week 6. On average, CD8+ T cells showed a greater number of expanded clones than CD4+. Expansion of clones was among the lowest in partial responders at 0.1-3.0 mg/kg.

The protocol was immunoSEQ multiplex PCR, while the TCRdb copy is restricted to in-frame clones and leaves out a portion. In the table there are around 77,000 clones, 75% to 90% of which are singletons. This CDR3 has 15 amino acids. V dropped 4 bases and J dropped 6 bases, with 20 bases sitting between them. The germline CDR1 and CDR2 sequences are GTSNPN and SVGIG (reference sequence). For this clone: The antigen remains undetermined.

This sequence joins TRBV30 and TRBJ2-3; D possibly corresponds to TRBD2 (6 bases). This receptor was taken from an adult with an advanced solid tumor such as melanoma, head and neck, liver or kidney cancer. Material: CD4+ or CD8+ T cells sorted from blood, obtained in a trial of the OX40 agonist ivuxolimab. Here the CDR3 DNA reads TGTGCCTGGAACCCGGGACTGAGTGATTCGGATACGCAGTATTTT. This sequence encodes CAWNPGLSDSDTQYF.